Following are 26 T cell receptor beta chains from one sample sequenced in a study of T cells in Graves' hyperthyroidism and ophthalmopathy. Regions amplified from RNA transcripts were the TCR beta CDR3 regions. The HTBI primer set served for first-round RT-PCR of the TCR CDR3. Via MiXCR, TCRdb re-called the multiplex PCR reads, giving one row per CDR3 protein. The sample includes over 150,000 distinct CDR3 sequences, approximately 16% seen only once; the top ten take roughly 49%. The specimen sequenced was blood. The receptor source for this set is a woman aged 45-60 years with Graves' hyperthyroidism.

V is TRBV6-1 and J is TRBJ2-2; TRBD2 matches 12 bases. This CDR3 has 16 residues. The germline V gene has CDR1 MNHNS and CDR2 SASEGT. Losses at the gene ends were 4 bases for V and 4 bases for J; bases not matched to a gene: 4. CDR3 sequence: CASSASGRAGTGELFF. The CDR3 coding sequence is TGTGCCAGCAGTGCTAGCGGGAGGGCCGGCACCGGGGAGCTGTTTTTT.

This clonotype was seen a few times. The chain uses TRBV20-1 and TRBJ2-2, with 12 bases that match TRBD2. There are 15 residues in the CDR3. V was pared by 3 bases and J by 6 bases, with 5 bases of the junction left unmatched. Germline V gives CDR1 DFQATT, CDR2 SNEGSKA (reference sequence). The CDR3 DNA is TGCAGTGCTAGTGCACTAGCGGGAGGACCCGGGGAGCTGTTTTTT. As protein: CSASALAGGPGELFF.

In this sample, this clonotype turned up many times. The gene calls are TRBV28 and TRBJ2-7; 7 nucleotides align to TRBD1. J was trimmed by 0 bases and V by 4 bases; bases with no gene match: 3. The CDR3 loop spans 14 amino acids. Germline CDR1 reads MDHEN; CDR2 reads SYDVKM. CDR3 DNA: TGTGCCAGCAGTTCCCGGGACAGCTCCTACGAGCAGTACTTC. This encodes CASSSRDSSYEQYF.

The rearrangement joins TRBV6-1 to TRBJ2-6; unclear D gene. Germline V gene lookup returns CDR1 MNHNS and CDR2 SASEGT. V was trimmed by 1 base and J by 6 bases, leaving 4 bases between them. The CDR3 runs 13 residues. Written as DNA, the CDR3 is TGTGCCAGCAGTGAAGTGGTGGCCAACGTCCTGACTTTC. This codes for CASSEVVANVLTF.

There are many counts of this clonotype. V gene TRBV7-2 combines with J gene TRBJ1-5; maybe TRBD1 (6 bases). The CDR3 has 19 amino acids. V was cut by 5 bases and J by 6 bases, with 29 bases left in between. Germline V lookup: CDR1 SGHTA, CDR2 FQGNSA. The CDR3, as DNA: TGTGCCAGCAGCCCATACATAGAAGGACAGTCGGGCTTGGCTCAGCCCCAGCATTTT. It yields the protein CASSPYIEGQSGLAQPQHF.

The gene calls are TRBV12-5 and TRBJ2-7; 9 bases are shared with TRBD1. The germline V gene encodes CDR1 LGHNT and CDR2 FRNRAP. The CDR3 is 16 amino acids. Losses at the gene ends were 3 bases for V and 5 bases for J; bases not matched to a gene: 11. The CDR3 is CASGFTLDRGRNEQYF. DNA for the CDR3: TGTGCTAGTGGTTTCACCCTGGACAGGGGAAGGAACGAGCAGTACTTC. Together with reference TRBV12-5 and TRBJ2-7, the CDR3 gives the full variable domain: DARVTQTPRHKVTEMGQEVTMRCQPILGHNTVFWYRQTMMQGLELLAYFRNRAPLDDSGMPKDRFSAEMPDATLATLKIQPSEPRDSAVYFCASGFTLDRGRNEQYFGPGTRLTVT.

This clonotype was recorded many times. The gene calls are TRBV24-1 and TRBJ2-7, with a tentative D call TRBD1 (6 bases). Germline CDR1 and CDR2: KGHDR and SFDVKD. This CDR3 region has 14 residues. V was pared by 2 bases and J by 3 bases, with 10 bases between. The CDR3 protein is CATSDSETGYEQYF. DNA of the CDR3: TGTGCCACCAGTGATTCCGAGACAGGCTACGAGCAGTACTTC.

In this sample, this clonotype turned up a few times. The gene calls are TRBV14 and TRBJ2-1; maybe TRBD2 (7 bases). CDR3 length: 16 residues. Germline-derived CDR1 and CDR2 are SGHDN and FVKESK. The germline V and J ends were trimmed by 2 bases and 7 bases, with 18 bases remaining between them. The CDR3 nucleotides read TGTGCCAGCAGCCAATGGGGAGGGGGACTACCAAATGAGCAGTTCTTC. Protein sequence: CASSQWGGGLPNEQFF.

The chain has TRBV7-2 and TRBJ2-3, with no clear D. The CDR3 spans 13 residues. Deletions cut 5 bases from V and 1 base from J, with 7 bases between. The germline V gene encodes CDR1 SGHTA and CDR2 FQGNSA. The DNA of the CDR3 is TGTGCCAGCAGCCCGTCCGGCACAGATACGCAGTATTTT. Translated: CASSPSGTDTQYF.

This clonotype came up many times. The rearrangement joins TRBV7-9 to TRBJ1-5; 10 bases are shared with TRBD1. Germline values: CDR1 SEHNR, CDR2 FQNEAQ (reference sequence). The CDR3 is made up of 17 amino acids. V lost 3 bases to trimming and J lost 0 bases; unmatched junction nucleotides: 5. CDR3 nucleotides: TGTGCCAGCAGCTTGGGGACAGGGGACATTAGCAATCAGCCCCAGCATTTT. Its translation: CASSLGTGDISNQPQHF.

This clonotype was observed many times. This sequence joins TRBV20-1 and TRBJ1-1; no reliable D call. The CDR3 is 15 residues long. The germline V gene encodes CDR1 DFQATT and CDR2 SNEGSKA (reference sequence). V dropped 3 bases and J dropped 0 bases, with 14 bases sitting between them. The CDR3 here is CSASSQPRLNTEAFF. In nucleotides, the CDR3 is TGCAGTGCTAGTTCACAGCCGAGACTGAACACTGAAGCTTTCTTT.

This clonotype was recorded many times. The chain couples TRBV7-9 to TRBJ2-7; possible D gene TRBD1, 5 bases. Trimming stripped 2 bases from V and 3 bases from J, with 11 bases between. Germline CDR1 and CDR2: SEHNR and FQNEAQ (reference sequence). This CDR3 spans 14 amino acids. The CDR3 DNA is TGTGCCAGCAGCTTATTGGGCAGGGACTACGAGCAGTACTTC. Translation gives CASSLLGRDYEQYF.

The CDR3: CASRLAGTGELFF. The CDR3 nucleotides are TGTGCCAGCAGGCTAGCGGGGACCGGGGAGCTGTTTTTT. The chain recombines TRBV2 with TRBJ2-2; 9 nucleotides agree with TRBD2. V trimming: 6 bases; J trimming: 5 bases; junction bases outside the gene matches: 1. The CDR3 is 13 amino acids. Per the germline V gene, CDR1 is SNHLY and CDR2 is FYNNEI.

This clonotype has only a few counts. The chain recombines TRBV24-1 with TRBJ2-1; 12 bases are a match to TRBD2. The germline V gene encodes CDR1 KGHDR and CDR2 SFDVKD. The trim removed 7 bases at V and 6 bases at J, leaving 0 bases unmatched. CDR3 length equals 13 residues. CDR3 residues: CATRTSGSNEQFF. In nucleotides, the CDR3 is TGTGCCACCAGGACTAGCGGGAGCAATGAGCAGTTCTTC.

The gene calls are TRBV7-2 and TRBJ2-7, with D uncertain. Germline lookup yields CDR1 SGHTA and CDR2 FQGNSA. The V end was cut by 5 bases, the J end by 4 bases, with 6 bases between. This CDR3 region has 11 residues. CDR3 sequence reads: CASSTKYEQYF. CDR3 DNA: TGTGCCAGCAGCACTAAATACGAGCAGTACTTC. Full variable domain (rest looked up from reference TRBV7-2 and TRBJ2-7): GAGVSQSPSNKVTEKGKDVELRCDPISGHTALYWYRQSLGQGLEFLIYFQGNSAPDKSGLPSDRFSAERTGGSVSTLTIQRTQQEDSAVYLCASSTKYEQYFGPGTRLTVT.

V is TRBV5-1 and J is TRBJ2-1; D unclear. Germline lookup yields CDR1 SGHRS and CDR2 YFSETQ. V was pared by 1 base and J by 4 bases, with 15 bases between. The CDR3 runs to 16 residues. This CDR3 reads CASSLPQSISYNEQFF. The DNA for the CDR3 is TGCGCCAGCAGCTTGCCTCAATCGATCTCGTACAATGAGCAGTTCTTC. The whole variable domain, filled in from reference TRBV5-1 and TRBJ2-1, reads KAGVTQTPRYLIKTRGQQVTLSCSPISGHRSVSWYQQTPGQGLQFLFEYFSETQRNKGNFPGRFSGRQFSNSRSEMNVSTLELGDSALYLCASSLPQSISYNEQFFGPGTRLTVL.

This clonotype has a count of ten or more. The rearrangement links TRBV2 to TRBJ2-5; D is undetermined. This CDR3 region has 15 residues. CDR1 SNHLY and CDR2 FYNNEI come from the germline V gene. With 2 bases removed from V and 1 base from J, the gap between germline ends came to 11 bases. The CDR3 coding sequence is TGTGCCAGCAGTGAACAGAGTGTCAGCCAAGAGACCCAGTACTTC. Encoded protein: CASSEQSVSQETQYF.

The table lists this clonotype with many counts. The chain links TRBV12-3 or TRBV12-4 to TRBJ2-7, with 9 bases matching TRBD2. V gave up 6 bases and J gave up 6 bases; unmatched junction bases: 6. This CDR3 has 13 amino acids. This chain's CDR3 is CASRIAGAAEQYF. The CDR3 DNA reads TGTGCCAGCAGGATAGCGGGGGCGGCCGAGCAGTACTTC.

J is TRBJ2-7 and V is TRBV30, with 8 nucleotides matching TRBD1. The CDR3 is 15 amino acids. Germline V CDR1 and CDR2: GTSNPN, SVGIG (reference sequence). Losses at the gene ends were 4 bases for V and 4 bases for J; bases not matched to a gene: 12. CDR3 region: CAWKKFGTGPYEQYF. The CDR3 DNA sequence: TGTGCCTGGAAAAAGTTCGGGACAGGACCATACGAGCAGTACTTC.

This clonotype was detected ten times or more. The chain recombines TRBV12-3 or TRBV12-4 with TRBJ2-7, with 10 positions matching TRBD1. Unmatched junction bases numbered 5, after V lost 5 bases and J lost 4 bases. The CDR3 is 14 amino acids. CDR3 DNA: TGTGCCAGCAGTCCCGGGACAGGGGAATACGAGCAGTACTTC. It translates to CASSPGTGEYEQYF.

The chain is built from TRBV20-1 and TRBJ2-3, with 14 bases that match TRBD2. This CDR3 is 17 amino acids long. J was trimmed by 2 bases and V by 6 bases; bases with no gene match: 10. Looked up from germline, CDR1 is DFQATT and CDR2 is SNEGSKA (reference sequence). CDR3 protein: CSAPSGTSGRDTDTQYF. The CDR3 nucleotides read TGCAGTGCCCCCTCCGGGACTAGCGGGAGAGACACAGATACGCAGTATTTT.

This clonotype was found a few times. This chain uses TRBV20-1 with TRBJ2-5, with TRBD2 as a possible D gene (6 bases). Trimming left V 3 bases short and J 2 bases short, with 13 bases between. The germline gives CDR1 DFQATT, CDR2 SNEGSKA (reference sequence). The CDR3 consists of 14 residues. The CDR3 DNA is TGCAGTGCTAGCGGATTCGGGAGACAAGAGACCCAGTACTTC. Translated: CSASGFGRQETQYF.

The sample holds many counts of this clonotype. The chain employs TRBV24-1 and TRBJ2-1, with 10 nucleotides matching TRBD1. The CDR3 length is 15 residues. Germline loops: CDR1 KGHDR, CDR2 SFDVKD. The ends lost 5 bases at V and 5 bases at J; junction bases unmatched: 5. The CDR3 region has the DNA TGTGCCACCAGTGCCGGGACAGGGGTCAACAATGAGCAGTTCTTC. The encoded protein is CATSAGTGVNNEQFF.

This clonotype was counted a few times. The chain combines TRBV6-9 with TRBJ1-1; the match to TRBD1 covers 7 bases. From germline, CDR1 is MNHGY and CDR2 SVAAGI. V shed 3 bases and J 11 bases; nucleotides not matched to a gene: 9. This CDR3 comprises 13 residues. CDR3 sequence reads: CASSYEGARGAFF. CDR3 in DNA: TGTGCCAGCAGTTACGAAGGGGCCAGGGGGGCTTTCTTT.

This clonotype was recorded many times. The chain carries TRBV20-1 and TRBJ2-7; D perhaps matches TRBD1 (6 bases). Germline lookup yields CDR1 DFQATT and CDR2 SNEGSKA (reference sequence). V was pared by 3 bases and J by 0 bases, with 12 bases between. The CDR3 is made up of 14 amino acids. CDR3: CSARDSRSSYEQYF. CDR3 nucleotides: TGCAGTGCTAGGGACAGCCGGAGCTCCTACGAGCAGTACTTC.

This clonotype has at least ten counts. The chain has TRBV20-1 and TRBJ2-5; no definite D call. Germline assignment: CDR1 DFQATT and CDR2 SNEGSKA (reference sequence). The CDR3 length is 12 residues. The V gene lost 4 bases and the J gene lost 2 bases, with 8 bases spanning the gap. CDR3: CSAIPSQETQYF. The CDR3, as DNA: TGCAGTGCTATCCCGAGTCAAGAGACCCAGTACTTC.